This T cell receptor beta chain was obtained from a study of neurological immune-mediated disorders. This CDR3 contains 15 residues. From germline, CDR1 is MNHNY and CDR2 SVGAGI (reference sequence). V was clipped by 4 bases and J by 9 bases; unmatched bases: 9. Via MiXCR, TCRdb re-called the 5' RACE reads, giving one row per CDR3 protein. Counted here are around 130,000 distinct CDR3 sequences, around 3% occurring once; the ten biggest clones make up around 1.2%. With respect to this clonotype: This CDR3 is missing its conserved last phenylalanine or tryptophan, likely due to a read error.

The chain is built from TRBV6-6 and TRBJ2-1; 10 positions agree with TRBD2. The sequencing sample was made of PBMCs. The TCR originated in a woman in her twenties or thirties with multiple sclerosis. The CDR3 DNA is TGTGCCAGCAGTTCCGGGCTAGCGGGAGTAGTTGAGCAGTTCAAC. It encodes CASSSGLAGVVEQFN.